These 10 T cell receptor beta chains were all obtained from the same sample, sequenced in a study of blood T cell repertoires in COVID-19. The protocol was immunoSEQ multiplex PCR, while the TCRdb copy is restricted to in-frame clones and leaves out a portion. Seen here are 350,000 to 500,000 clones, around nine tenths observed once, and the top ten hold about 1.5%. The specimen was PBMCs or T cells enriched from blood (not recorded which). These receptor sequences come from a woman aged 18-29 years who had been exposed to COVID-19.

The rearrangement joins TRBV18 to TRBJ2-3, with D possibly matching TRBD2 (5 bases). The ends were cut back, 4 bases at V and 0 bases at J, with 14 bases in the middle. This CDR3 contains 16 residues. Germline V gene lookup returns CDR1 KGHSH and CDR2 LQKENI. This CDR3 reads CASSRISGSSTDTQYF. In DNA form, the CDR3 reads TGTGCCAGCTCACGAATAAGCGGTTCTAGCACAGATACGCAGTATTTT.

The chain has TRBV27 and TRBJ2-7, with 9 bases lining up with TRBD1. This CDR3 contains 17 residues. With V trimmed by 2 bases and J by 3 bases, 11 bases remained unmatched. Germline lookup yields CDR1 MNHEY and CDR2 SMNVEV (reference sequence). Written as DNA, the CDR3 is TGTGCCAGCAGTTTACTCTCGTCGGGACAGGGCTTCTACGAGCAGTACTTC. Amino acids: CASSLLSSGQGFYEQYF.

The V gene is TRBV18, the J gene TRBJ1-5; tentative D call: TRBD1 (6 bases). This CDR3 has 13 amino acids. Trimming cost V 3 bases and J 7 bases, with 10 bases left between them. Germline loops: CDR1 KGHSH, CDR2 LQKENI. CDR3 amino acids: CASSPQDRQPQHF. CDR3 nucleotide sequence: TGTGCCAGCTCACCCCAGGACAGACAGCCCCAGCATTTT.

The gene calls are TRBV11-3 and TRBJ2-1; 7 nucleotides align to TRBD1. V gave up 4 bases and J gave up 4 bases; unmatched junction bases: 7. CDR3 length equals 15 residues. CDR1 and CDR2 from the germline V gene are SGHNT and YENEEA. CDR3 sequence reads: CASSSRGGLYNEQFF. CDR3 nucleotides: TGTGCCAGCAGCTCCCGAGGGGGCCTTTACAATGAGCAGTTCTTC.

V is TRBV18 and J is TRBJ2-1, with 8 bases fitting TRBD2. Trimming at V came to 1 base and at J to 4 bases, leaving 3 bases not matched to a gene. Germline CDR1 reads KGHSH; CDR2 reads LQKENI. The CDR3 runs to 15 residues. CDR3 sequence reads: CASSPRTSKYNEQFF. For the CDR3, the DNA is TGTGCCAGCTCACCACGGACTAGCAAATACAATGAGCAGTTCTTC.

The chain links TRBV28 to TRBJ1-2, with 8 bases matching TRBD1. The V segment lost 3 bases and the J segment 4 bases; nucleotides outside the gene matches: 7. This CDR3 has 15 residues. Germline V lookup: CDR1 MDHEN, CDR2 SYDVKM. The CDR3 region is CASSFSGQAFYGYTF. In DNA form, the CDR3 reads TGTGCCAGCAGTTTTTCGGGACAGGCTTTCTATGGCTACACCTTC.

This clone has only one observation. This chain uses TRBV14 with TRBJ2-7, with a possible D match to TRBD2 (5 bases). CDR3 size: 15 residues. Germline V gives CDR1 SGHDN, CDR2 FVKESK. V shed 0 bases and J shed 0 bases, with 9 bases lying between them. DNA of the CDR3: TGTGCCAGCAGCCAAGATCAGCGGAGCTCCTACGAGCAGTACTTC. Translating gives CASSQDQRSSYEQYF.

Only one count was recorded for this clone. The V and J genes are TRBV28 and TRBJ1-2; no firm D call. The CDR3 sequence is 14 residues long. The ends were cut back, 6 bases at V and 0 bases at J, with 11 bases in the middle. The germline V gene has CDR1 MDHEN and CDR2 SYDVKM. The CDR3 sequence: CASSKDGANYGYTF. DNA of the CDR3: TGTGCCAGCAGCAAAGACGGAGCTAACTATGGCTACACCTTC.

The CDR3 sequence is CASNTGLTEAFF. The CDR3 DNA follows: TGTGCCAGCAATACAGGGTTGACTGAAGCTTTCTTT. The chain has TRBV12-3 or TRBV12-4 and TRBJ1-1; weak D call: TRBD1 (6 bases). The CDR3 spans 12 residues. V was trimmed by 7 bases and J by 5 bases, leaving 11 bases between them.

The chain links TRBV25-1 to TRBJ2-3; 11 nucleotides agree with TRBD1. The CDR3 sequence is 16 residues long. From germline, CDR1 is MGHDK and CDR2 SYGVNS. Unmatched junction bases numbered 4, after V lost 1 base and J lost 4 bases. The CDR3 DNA reads as TGTGCCAGCAGTGAATTACCGGGACAGGGGGCAGATACGCAGTATTTT. Translated, it gives CASSELPGQGADTQYF.